The 2 T cell receptor beta chains in this list originate from one sample, sequenced in a study of cytomegalovirus exposure and HLA in healthy donors. Some clones are missing from TCRdb's copy, which holds only in-frame ones; the method was immunoSEQ multiplex PCR. The data contain roughly 80,000 clones, roughly 91% of them singletons. The sequenced sample was PBMCs. The receptor set was obtained from a man younger than 40 in good health and CMV-seronegative.

The CDR3 sequence is CASSLYGGGGNTIYF. The CDR3 bases are TGCGCCAGCAGCTTGTACGGAGGAGGTGGAAACACCATATATTTT. The chain uses TRBV5-1 and TRBJ1-3; D remains ambiguous. This CDR3 has 15 residues. The germline V gene has CDR1 SGHRS and CDR2 YFSETQ. V lost 1 base to trimming and J lost 3 bases, with 11 bases between them.

This chain joins TRBV6-5 and TRBJ1-4, with D possibly TRBD1 on 5 matching bases. Germline loops: CDR1 MNHEY, CDR2 SVGAGI. The CDR3 is 15 amino acids. The germline V and J ends were trimmed by 2 bases and 7 bases, with 14 bases remaining between them. The DNA of the CDR3 is TGTGCCAGCAGTTACCGCGGGGCTTCGGGTGAAAAACTGTTTTTT. As protein: CASSYRGASGEKLFF.